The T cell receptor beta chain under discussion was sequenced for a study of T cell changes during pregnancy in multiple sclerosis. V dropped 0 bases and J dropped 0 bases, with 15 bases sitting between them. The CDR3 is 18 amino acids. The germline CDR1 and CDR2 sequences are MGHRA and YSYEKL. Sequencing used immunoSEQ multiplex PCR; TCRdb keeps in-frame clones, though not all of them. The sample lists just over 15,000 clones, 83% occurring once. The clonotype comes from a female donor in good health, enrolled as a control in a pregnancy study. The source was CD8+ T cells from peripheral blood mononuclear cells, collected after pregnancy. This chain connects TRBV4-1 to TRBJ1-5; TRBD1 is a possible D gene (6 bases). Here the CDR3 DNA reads TGCGCCAGCAGCCAAGATCGAGGACAGAGCTATAGCAATCAGCCCCAGCATTTT. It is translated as CASSQDRGQSYSNQPQHF.